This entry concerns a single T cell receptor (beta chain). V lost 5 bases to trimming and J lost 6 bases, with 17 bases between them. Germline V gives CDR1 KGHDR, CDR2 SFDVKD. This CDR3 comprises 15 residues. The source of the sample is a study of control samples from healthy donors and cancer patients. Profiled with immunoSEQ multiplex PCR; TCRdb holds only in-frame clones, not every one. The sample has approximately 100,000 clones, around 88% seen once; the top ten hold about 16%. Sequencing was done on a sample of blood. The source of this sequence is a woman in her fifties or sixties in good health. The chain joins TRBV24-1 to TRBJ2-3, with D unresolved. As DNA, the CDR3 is TGTGCCACCAGTGCCCTAGGAGAGGTTTCGGATACGCAGTATTTT. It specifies CATSALGEVSDTQYF.